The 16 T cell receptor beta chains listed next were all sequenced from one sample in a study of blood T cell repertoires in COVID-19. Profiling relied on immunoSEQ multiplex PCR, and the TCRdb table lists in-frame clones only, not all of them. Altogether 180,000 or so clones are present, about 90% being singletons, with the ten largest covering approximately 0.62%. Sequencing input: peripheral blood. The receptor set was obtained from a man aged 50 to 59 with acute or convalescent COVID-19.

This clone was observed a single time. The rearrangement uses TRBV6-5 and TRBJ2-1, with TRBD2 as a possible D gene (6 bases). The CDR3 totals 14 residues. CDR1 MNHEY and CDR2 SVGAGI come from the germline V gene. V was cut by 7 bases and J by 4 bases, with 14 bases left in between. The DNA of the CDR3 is TGTGCCAGCAAACTCCGGGACTTATACAATGAGCAGTTCTTC. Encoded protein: CASKLRDLYNEQFF.

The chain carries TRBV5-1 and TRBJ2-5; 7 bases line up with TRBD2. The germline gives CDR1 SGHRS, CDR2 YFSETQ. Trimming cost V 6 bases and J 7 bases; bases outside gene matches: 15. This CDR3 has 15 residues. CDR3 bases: TGCGCCAGCACCCTAGCGGAAGTTTTCCTGGGGACCCAGTACTTC. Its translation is CASTLAEVFLGTQYF. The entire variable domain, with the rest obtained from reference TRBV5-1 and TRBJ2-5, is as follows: KAGVTQTPRYLIKTRGQQVTLSCSPISGHRSVSWYQQTPGQGLQFLFEYFSETQRNKGNFPGRFSGRQFSNSRSEMNVSTLELGDSALYLCASTLAEVFLGTQYFGPGTRLLVL.

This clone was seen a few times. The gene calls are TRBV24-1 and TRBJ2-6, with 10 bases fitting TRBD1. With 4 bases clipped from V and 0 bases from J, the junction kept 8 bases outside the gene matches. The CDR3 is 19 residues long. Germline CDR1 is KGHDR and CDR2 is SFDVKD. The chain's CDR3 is CATSESTGQGISGANVLTF. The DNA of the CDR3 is TGTGCCACCAGTGAATCTACGGGACAGGGGATCTCTGGGGCCAACGTCCTGACTTTC.

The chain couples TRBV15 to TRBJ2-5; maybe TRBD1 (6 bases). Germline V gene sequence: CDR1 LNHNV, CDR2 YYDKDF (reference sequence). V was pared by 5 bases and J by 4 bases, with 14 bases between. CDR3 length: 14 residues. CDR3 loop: CATSSFRGGETQYF. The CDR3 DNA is TGTGCCACCAGCTCGTTCCGAGGGGGAGAGACCCAGTACTTC. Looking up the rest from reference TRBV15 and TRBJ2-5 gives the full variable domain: DAMVIQNPRYQVTQFGKPVTLSCSQTLNHNVMYWYQQKSSQAPKLLFHYYDKDFNNEADTPDNFQSRRPNTSFCFLDIRSPGLGDTAMYLCATSSFRGGETQYFGPGTRLLVL.

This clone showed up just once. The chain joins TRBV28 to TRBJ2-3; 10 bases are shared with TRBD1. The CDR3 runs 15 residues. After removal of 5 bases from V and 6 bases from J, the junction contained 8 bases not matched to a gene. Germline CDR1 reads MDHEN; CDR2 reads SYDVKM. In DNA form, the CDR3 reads TGTGCCAGCAGTCAGATAGACAGGGGGCGGGATACGCAGTATTTT. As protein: CASSQIDRGRDTQYF.

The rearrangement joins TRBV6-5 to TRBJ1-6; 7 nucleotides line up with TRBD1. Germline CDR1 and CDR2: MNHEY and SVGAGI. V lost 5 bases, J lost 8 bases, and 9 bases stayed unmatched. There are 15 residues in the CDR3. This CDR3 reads CASSRGRRGHSPLHF. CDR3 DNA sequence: TGTGCCAGCAGTAGGGGGCGCAGGGGTCATTCACCCCTCCACTTT.

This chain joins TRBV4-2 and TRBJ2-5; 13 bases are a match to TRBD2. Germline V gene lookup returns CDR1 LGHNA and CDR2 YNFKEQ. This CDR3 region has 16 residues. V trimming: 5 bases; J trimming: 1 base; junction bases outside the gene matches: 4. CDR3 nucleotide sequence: TGTGCCAGCAGCGGAGGGACTAGCGGGACCCAAGAGACCCAGTACTTC. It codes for CASSGGTSGTQETQYF.

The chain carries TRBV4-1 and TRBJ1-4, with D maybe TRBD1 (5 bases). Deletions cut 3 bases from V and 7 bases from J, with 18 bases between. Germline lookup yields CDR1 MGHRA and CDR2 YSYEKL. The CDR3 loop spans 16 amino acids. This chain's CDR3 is CASSHLGRRVLEKLFF. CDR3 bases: TGCGCCAGCAGCCACCTCGGACGCAGGGTCCTTGAAAAACTGTTTTTT.

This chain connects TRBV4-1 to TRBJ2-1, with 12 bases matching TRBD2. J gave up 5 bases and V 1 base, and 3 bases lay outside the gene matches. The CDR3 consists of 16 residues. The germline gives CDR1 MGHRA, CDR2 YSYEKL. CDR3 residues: CASSQGLAGGDNEQFF. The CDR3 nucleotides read TGCGCCAGCAGCCAAGGCCTAGCGGGGGGGGACAATGAGCAGTTCTTC.

In DNA form, the CDR3 reads TGTGCCAGCAGTTACGCGGGAGGAAACTACGAGCAGTACTTC. This codes for CASSYAGGNYEQYF. The rearrangement uses TRBV6-5 and TRBJ2-7; 8 bases fit TRBD2. CDR3 length: 14 amino acids. V dropped 2 bases and J dropped 3; count of bases not matched to a gene: 3. CDR1 and CDR2 (germline): MNHEY, SVGAGI.

The CDR3 is CASSSPLGWEAGSPLHF. The CDR3 DNA is TGTGCCAGCAGCAGTCCCCTTGGTTGGGAGGCAGGTTCACCCCTCCACTTT. The chain employs TRBV28 and TRBJ1-6; D is undetermined. CDR1 is MDHEN and CDR2 is SYDVKM in the germline V gene. The CDR3 runs 17 residues. V was shortened by 6 bases and J by 9 bases, with 24 bases between the two germline ends. The variable domain in full, completed from reference TRBV28 and TRBJ1-6, reads DVKVTQSSRYLVKRTGEKVFLECVQDMDHENMFWYRQDPGLGLRLIYFSYDVKMKEKGDIPEGYSVSREKKERFSLILESASTNQTSMYLCASSSPLGWEAGSPLHFGNGTRLTVT.

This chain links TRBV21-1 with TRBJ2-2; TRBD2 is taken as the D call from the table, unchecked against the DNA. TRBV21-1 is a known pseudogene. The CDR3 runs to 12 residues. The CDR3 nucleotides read TGTGCCAGCCCCGCGAGCACCGGGGAGCTGTTTTTT. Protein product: CASPASTGELFF.

CDR3 sequence: CASRDNNQPQHF. As DNA, the CDR3 is TGTGCCAGCAGGGACAACAATCAGCCCCAGCATTTT. V gene TRBV28 combines with J gene TRBJ1-5; TRBD1 is a possible D gene (5 bases). The CDR3 has 12 amino acids. V was trimmed by 6 bases and J by 3 bases, leaving 6 bases between them. Germline V gene lookup returns CDR1 MDHEN and CDR2 SYDVKM.

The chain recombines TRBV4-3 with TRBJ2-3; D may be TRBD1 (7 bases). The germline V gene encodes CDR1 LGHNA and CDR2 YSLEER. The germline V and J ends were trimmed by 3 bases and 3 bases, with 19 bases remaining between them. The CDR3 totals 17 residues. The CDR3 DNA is TGCGCCAGCAGCCAGGGGCTCGGGGGACAGAAGACAGATACGCAGTATTTT. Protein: CASSQGLGGQKTDTQYF.

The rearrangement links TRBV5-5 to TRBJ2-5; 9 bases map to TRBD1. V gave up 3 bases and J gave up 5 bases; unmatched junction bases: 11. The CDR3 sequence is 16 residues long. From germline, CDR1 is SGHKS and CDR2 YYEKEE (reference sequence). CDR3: CASSWGQGSAGETQYF. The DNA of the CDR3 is TGTGCCAGCAGCTGGGGACAGGGCAGCGCTGGGGAGACCCAGTACTTC.

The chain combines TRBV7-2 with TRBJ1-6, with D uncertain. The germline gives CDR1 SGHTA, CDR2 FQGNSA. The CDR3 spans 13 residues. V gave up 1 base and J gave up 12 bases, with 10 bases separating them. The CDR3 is CASSLEQPLPLHF. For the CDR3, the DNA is TGTGCCAGCAGCTTAGAACAGCCCTTACCCCTCCACTTT.